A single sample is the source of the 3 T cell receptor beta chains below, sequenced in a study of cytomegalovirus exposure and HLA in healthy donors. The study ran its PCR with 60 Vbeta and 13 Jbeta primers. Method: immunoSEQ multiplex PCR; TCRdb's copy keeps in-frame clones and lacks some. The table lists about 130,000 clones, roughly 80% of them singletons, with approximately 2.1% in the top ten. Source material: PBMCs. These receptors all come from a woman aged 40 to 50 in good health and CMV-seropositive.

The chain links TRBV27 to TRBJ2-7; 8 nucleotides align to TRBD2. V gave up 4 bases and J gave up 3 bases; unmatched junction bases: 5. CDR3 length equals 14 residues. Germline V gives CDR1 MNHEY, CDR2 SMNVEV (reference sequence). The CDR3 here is CASSSLRGDYEQYF. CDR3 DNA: TGTGCCAGCAGTTCGCTGCGGGGGGACTACGAGCAGTACTTC.

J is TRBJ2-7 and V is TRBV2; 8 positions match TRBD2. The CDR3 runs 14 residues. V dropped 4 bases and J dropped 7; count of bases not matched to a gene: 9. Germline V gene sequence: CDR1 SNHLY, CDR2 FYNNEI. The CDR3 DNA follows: TGTGCCAGCAGTGCGGCCGGGGGGGCTACGGAGCAGTACTTC. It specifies CASSAAGGATEQYF.

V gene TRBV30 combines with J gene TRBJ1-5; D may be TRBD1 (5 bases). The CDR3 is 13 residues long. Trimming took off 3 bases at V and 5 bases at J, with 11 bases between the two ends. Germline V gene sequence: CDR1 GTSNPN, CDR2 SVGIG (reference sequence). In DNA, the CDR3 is TGTGCCTGGAGCGGGGGTAGGGATCAGCCCCAGCATTTT. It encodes CAWSGGRDQPQHF.